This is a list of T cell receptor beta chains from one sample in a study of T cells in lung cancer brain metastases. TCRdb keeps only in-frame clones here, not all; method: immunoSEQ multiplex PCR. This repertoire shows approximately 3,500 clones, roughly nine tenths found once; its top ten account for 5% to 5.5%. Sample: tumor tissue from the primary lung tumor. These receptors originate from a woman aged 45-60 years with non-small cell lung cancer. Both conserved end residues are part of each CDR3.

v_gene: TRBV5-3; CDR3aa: CARSALGQVSYEQYF
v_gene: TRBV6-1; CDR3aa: CASSERHEQYF
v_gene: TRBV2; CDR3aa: CTSSPGQGYGDTQYF
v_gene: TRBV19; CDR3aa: CASIVGGWAFF
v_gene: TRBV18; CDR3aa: CASSLGTGGNEQYF
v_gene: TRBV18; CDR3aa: CASSMDSLTGELFF
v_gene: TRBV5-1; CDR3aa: CASSYSGENSPLHF
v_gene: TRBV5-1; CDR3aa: CASSGTGVGRNTEVFF
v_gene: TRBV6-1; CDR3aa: CASTGSGRGSEQYF
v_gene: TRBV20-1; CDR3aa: CSASLGKEQYF
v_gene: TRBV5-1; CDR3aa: CASSLARGAGGNTEAFF
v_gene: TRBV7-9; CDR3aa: CASSLGTGVPTMNTEAFF
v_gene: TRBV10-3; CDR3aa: CAIFPGELPSSYNEQFF
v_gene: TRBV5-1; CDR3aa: CASSRGLAGQGETQYF
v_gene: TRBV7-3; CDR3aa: CASSLKRGTEQYF
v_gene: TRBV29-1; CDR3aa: CSVGPGGTEAFF
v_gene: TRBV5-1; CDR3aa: CASSFSWDTQYF
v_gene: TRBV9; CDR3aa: CASSGNLQGTGDYTF
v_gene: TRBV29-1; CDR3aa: CSVVLRTNTTNEKLFF
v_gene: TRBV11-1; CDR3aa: CASSLLNTEAFF
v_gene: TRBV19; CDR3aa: CASVTGDYGYTF
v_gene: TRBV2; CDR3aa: CASSVSQNDQPQHF
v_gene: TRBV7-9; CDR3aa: CASSVDRDLIGGELFF
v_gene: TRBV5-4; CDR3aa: CASGEGRGTGELFF
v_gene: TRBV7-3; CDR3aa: CASSPDTTTDTQYF
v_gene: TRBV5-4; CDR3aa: CASSLGAGYTGELFF
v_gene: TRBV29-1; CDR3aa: CSVDGRSGGDNEKLFF
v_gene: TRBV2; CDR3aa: CASSLAGSSYNEQFF
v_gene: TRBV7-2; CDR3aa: CASSQDKHNEQFF